This T cell receptor beta chain was retrieved from a study of naive and memory T cell subsets. Notes on the study in general: The RNA method is potentially sensitive to activation and differentiation changes.

An oligonucleotide containing a UMI was ligated to the 3' end of TCR cDNA. Ligated cDNA underwent four rounds of PCR with nested alpha and beta constant region primers and SP2. Reverse transcription of blood and skin TCR RNA was primed at alpha and beta constant regions. TCRdb re-analysed the UMI-ligation and nested PCR reads in MiXCR, keeping a single row per CDR3 protein. Of some 26,000 distinct CDR3 sequences listed, around 4.9% were seen once; the top ten hold around 7%. This clonotype was seen ten or more times. The antigen remains undetermined. Germline V gene lookup returns CDR1 SGHTA and CDR2 FQGNSA. J lost 0 bases, V lost 5 bases, and 8 bases had no gene match. CDR3 length: 16 residues.

This rearrangement joins TRBV7-2 to TRBJ1-1, with 8 bases matching TRBD1. This sequence was found in an adult in good health. The sample consisted of blood. As DNA, the CDR3 is TGTGCCAGCAGCATCAAAAGACAGGGGTTGAACACTGAAGCTTTCTTT. Translated: CASSIKRQGLNTEAFF. The complete variable domain, with remaining parts taken from reference TRBV7-2 and TRBJ1-1, reads GAGVSQSPSNKVTEKGKDVELRCDPISGHTALYWYRQSLGQGLEFLIYFQGNSAPDKSGLPSDRFSAERTGGSVSTLTIQRTQQEDSAVYLCASSIKRQGLNTEAFFGQGTRLTVV.